Listed below are T cell receptor beta chains from one sample, sequenced in a study of blood T cell repertoires in COVID-19. Sequencing was performed with immunoSEQ multiplex PCR; in TCRdb, only in-frame clones are kept and a portion is missing. The sample comprises 100,000 or so clones, 85% to 90% of which are singletons, and under 3% rests with the top ten. The specimen was peripheral blood. The receptors originated from a man between 50 and 59 years old with active or convalescent COVID-19. Both conserved end residues are part of each CDR3. The D gene is left open where the match is weak. Not every row has a clone size; where given, it reads once, few, many or a size class.

d_call,j_call,cdr3_length,clone_size,v_call,cdr3_nt,cdr3_aa
-,TRBJ1-4,14,-,TRBV27,TGTGCCAGCAGTTTTAGCCGGATTAATGAAAAACTGTTTTTT,CASSFSRINEKLFF
TRBD1,TRBJ2-2,17,-,TRBV10-1,TGCGCCAGCAGTGAGTTGGGCCAGGGGGCTGACACCGGGGAGCTGTTTTTT,CASSELGQGADTGELFF
TRBD2,TRBJ2-3,19,once,TRBV28,TGTGCCAGCAGTTTGTTTGTGGGACTAGCGGGGGGCCACACAGATACGCAGTATTTT,CASSLFVGLAGGHTDTQYF
-,TRBJ1-4,14,-,TRBV28,TGTGCCAGCAGTCCGCGAGTAACTAATGAAAAACTGTTTTTT,CASSPRVTNEKLFF
-,TRBJ2-5,16,-,TRBV19,TGTGCCAGTAGTCCCAGAGGGAGGCGCCAGGAAGAGACCCAGTACTTC,CASSPRGRRQEETQYF
TRBD1,TRBJ2-2,17,-,TRBV13,TGTGCCAGCAGCTTAGGCTGGGGACAGGGGAACACCGGGGAGCTGTTTTTT,CASSLGWGQGNTGELFF
-,TRBJ1-2,14,-,TRBV28,TGTGCCAGCAGTTTACAGGGTACGAGCTATGGCTACACCTTC,CASSLQGTSYGYTF
-,TRBJ2-1,12,-,TRBV5-4,TGTGCCAGCAGCAAACGTCCCGGGGAGCAGTTCTTC,CASSKRPGEQFF
-,TRBJ2-5,13,-,TRBV30,TGTGCCTGGAGTCCGCTCTCGGGAGAGACCCAGTACTTC,CAWSPLSGETQYF
TRBD1,TRBJ1-4,16,-,TRBV7-2,TGTGCCAGCAGCGGGACACCGGGACAGCCGACGGGAAAACTGTTTTTT,CASSGTPGQPTGKLFF
-,TRBJ1-2,15,-,TRBV6-2/TRBV6-3,TGTGCCAGCAGCCCAACAGGGACCCCGAACTATGGCTACACCTTC,CASSPTGTPNYGYTF
TRBD2,TRBJ2-3,16,-,TRBV28,TGTGCCAGCAGTTTAGTGGCGGGACTAGTGCCAGATACGCAGTATTTT,CASSLVAGLVPDTQYF
TRBD2,TRBJ2-1,14,-,TRBV29-1,TGCAGCGTTGAAGGGACTAGCGGGTACAATGAGCAGTTCTTC,CSVEGTSGYNEQFF
-,TRBJ1-2,13,-,TRBV9,TGTGCCAGCAGCGTTGACAGTAACTATGGCTACACCTTC,CASSVDSNYGYTF
-,TRBJ2-3,14,-,TRBV9,TGTGCCAGCAGCGTAGAGGCCGGGGTAGATACGCAGTATTTT,CASSVEAGVDTQYF
TRBD2,TRBJ2-1,15,-,TRBV9,TGTGCCAGCAGCGTAGCCCCCGGGACTAGTTATGAGCAGTTCTTC,CASSVAPGTSYEQFF
-,TRBJ1-4,15,-,TRBV3-1/TRBV3-2,TGTGCCAGCAGCCAAAGCACGGGAAGGAATGAAAAACTGTTTTTT,CASSQSTGRNEKLFF
-,TRBJ1-5,14,-,TRBV19,TGTGCCAGTAGTTTAGCAGGGGTTGGTCAGCCCCAGCATTTT,CASSLAGVGQPQHF
TRBD1,TRBJ2-7,14,-,TRBV6-5,TGTGCCAGCAAGCCGGGACAGGGGACCTACGAGCAGTACTTC,CASKPGQGTYEQYF
-,TRBJ1-5,13,-,TRBV6-5,TGTGCCAGCAGAGACAGGCCAGAGCAGCCCCAGCATTTT,CASRDRPEQPQHF
TRBD2,TRBJ2-3,16,-,TRBV5-1,TGCGCCAGCAGCCCTGGGACTAGCGGGAAGGCAGATACGCAGTATTTT,CASSPGTSGKADTQYF
-,TRBJ1-6,16,-,TRBV27,TGTGCCAGCAGTTTGATGGGCCGGGACTCCAATTCACCCCTCCACTTT,CASSLMGRDSNSPLHF
TRBD1,TRBJ1-1,14,once,TRBV28,TGTGCCAGCAGTTCCCCATTGGACAGGTTAGAAGCTTTCTTT,CASSSPLDRLEAFF
TRBD1,TRBJ1-5,14,-,TRBV27,TGTGCCAGCAGGGCCGGGACAGGGAATCAGCCCCAGCATTTT,CASRAGTGNQPQHF
TRBD1,TRBJ1-5,15,-,TRBV6-5,TGTGCCAGCAGTTACGAAGGACAGGGAGGCCAGCCCCAGCATTTT,CASSYEGQGGQPQHF
-,TRBJ2-3,14,-,TRBV5-5,TGTGCCAGCAGCTTTATGCGGCGCACAGATACGCAGTATTTT,CASSFMRRTDTQYF
TRBD1,TRBJ2-7,15,-,TRBV10-3,TGTGCCATCAGTGACTCCGGGACAGGGGCCTACGAGCAGTACTTC,CAISDSGTGAYEQYF
TRBD2,TRBJ2-5,16,-,TRBV5-1,TGCGCCAGCAGCTTAACCCTTACGGGGGGGCAAGAGACCCAGTACTTC,CASSLTLTGGQETQYF
-,TRBJ2-1,16,-,TRBV28,TGTGCCAGCAGTCCGGGAACAGCCCTATTAAACAATGAGCAGTTCTTC,CASSPGTALLNNEQFF
TRBD1,TRBJ2-7,11,-,TRBV13,TGTGCCAGCAGTACAGGGGTCGAGCAGTACTTC,CASSTGVEQYF
-,TRBJ2-1,12,-,TRBV5-4,TGTGCCAGCAGCTTGTTCGGGAATGAGCAGTTCTTC,CASSLFGNEQFF